This T cell receptor beta chain was retrieved from a study of regulatory T cells in long-lasting Graves disease (dated by TCRdb to the early 2020s). Background on the whole study: Persistent Graves' disease was defined as persistently positive TSH receptor autoantibodies together with antithyroid drug treatment for over 5 years. Antithyroid drugs had been taken for 8.5 to 13 years on average by persistent Graves' disease patients in the clinical cohort. Peripheral blood TCR sequencing and RNA sequencing compared persistent Graves' disease patients with newly diagnosed Graves' disease patients. A total of about 33 samples underwent TCR sequencing: around 13 from persistent and roughly 20 from newly diagnosed Graves' disease patients. The study was registered as a clinical trial and conducted in China.

The method behind the library was multiplex PCR. Sequencing was carried out with an Illumina HiSeq 4000. CDR3 regions were amplified by Arm-PCR with iRepertoire HTBI primers to construct TCR beta libraries. PCR products were gel purified before sequencing. Concerning the study's data processing: A total of under 80 TRBV and 14 TRBJ segments were identified across samples and were used for gene usage analysis of CDR3 amino acid clonotypes. Filtered high-quality paired reads were merged into contigs using COPE and FqMerger. BLAST was used to align contigs to IMGT TRBV, TRBD and TRBJ reference genes, and CDR3 was defined according to IMGT. Highly expanded clones were defined as clonotypes with a frequency above 0.1%. Shannon entropy served as the measure of repertoire diversity, while the Gini coefficient captured V-J evenness. Clonotypes shared by more than one individual were considered public. TCRdb itself trimmed the public reads at Q25 with fastp, ran MiXCR and retained productive beta chains. Each CDR3 protein appears once, grouped with its most common genes and DNA. Clone size and V and J calls follow TCRdb, not the original study. This sample gives 400,000 to 600,000 distinct CDR3 sequences in total; under 25% of them show up just once. The ten biggest clones cover roughly 7% of the sample.

Per the publication, the time point label means: persistent/refractory GD, antithyroid drugs over 5 years with positive TRAb. For both TCR sequencing and RNA sequencing, RNA was extracted from PBMCs in TRIzol. Graves' disease was diagnosed according to American Thyroid Association guidelines. Recruitment of patients was carried out at an endocrinology department in Xi'an, China. Each patient gave approximately 9 milliliters of peripheral blood, collected in an EDTA anticoagulant tube. Ficoll Paque Plus density gradient separation was used to isolate PBMCs, and no additional T cell sorting was done. An Agilent 2100 Bioanalyzer and agarose gel were used to check RNA quality, and a NanoDrop 2000 was used to measure RNA concentration. The paper's findings and limits, for the study overall: Peripheral blood alone was examined, since thyroid tissue, which constituted the primary lesion, could not be accessed. Persistent Graves' disease patients showed lower TCR Shannon entropy and fewer highly expanded clones than newly diagnosed patients, suggesting clonal expansion. Preferential use of TRBV28, TRBJ1-2 and TRBJ2-5 was observed in persistent disease, whereas TRBV20-1 and TRBJ2-1 were favored in newly diagnosed disease. The small sample size was acknowledged by the authors as a limitation that may reduce accuracy. More public clonotypes were shared among persistent patients (under 3,000) than among newly diagnosed patients (roughly 1,000). Sequencing and analysis were restricted to the TCR beta chain.

This clonotype came up many times. Its target antigen remains unknown. Base qualities were left out, and no much larger clone turns up one base away. Cut back by 3 bases and 5 bases, the V and J ends lie 11 bases apart. The CDR3 covers 15 residues, taking in both the cysteine and the phenylalanine. Only the CDR3 DNA is retained, 45 bases long and in frame from the first base. In the germline V gene, CDR1 corresponds to SNHLY and CDR2 to FYNNEI. Sample: peripheral blood mononuclear cells (PBMCs), taken when the disease was refractory, from a patient treated with antithyroid drugs. The sequence came from a female donor with Graves disease. The chain employs TRBV2 and TRBJ1-6; matching of 5 bases hints at TRBD1 as the D gene. The DNA sequence reads TGTGCCAGCAGTGAGTCTGGACACCATAATTCACCCCTCCACTTT. This codes for CASSESGHHNSPLHF.